This T cell receptor beta chain was found in a study of cytomegalovirus exposure and HLA in healthy donors. In the case of this clone: Its antigen remains unknown.

The PCR employed 60 Vbeta primers together with 13 Jbeta primers. TCRdb's table, derived via immunoSEQ multiplex PCR, lists solely in-frame clones and lacks some. The ten most abundant clones cover about 0.8% of a sample with under 200,000 clones. The donors comprised healthy bone marrow donors. The length of the CDR3 is 16 residues. CDR1 and CDR2 from the germline V gene are MNHNS and SASEGT. The V end lost 3 bases, the J end lost 4 bases, and 18 bases lay between the germline ends. Study-level results: TCR beta sequences reportedly predicted the HLA-A and HLA-B alleles of most subjects accurately. CMV serostatus was the only immune exposure information that was available. Analysis was performed later, and it showed HLA-associated TCR beta chains to be more clonally expanded than equally common others.

The sequenced sample was PBMCs. The sequence was obtained from a woman in her late teens or twenties in good health and CMV-seropositive. The chain joins TRBV6-1 to TRBJ1-1, with D tentatively TRBD1 (6 bases). CDR3 coding DNA: TGTGCCAGCAGTGACTATTTCCTTCTAGGGGGCACTGAAGCTTTCTTT. It encodes CASSDYFLLGGTEAFF.